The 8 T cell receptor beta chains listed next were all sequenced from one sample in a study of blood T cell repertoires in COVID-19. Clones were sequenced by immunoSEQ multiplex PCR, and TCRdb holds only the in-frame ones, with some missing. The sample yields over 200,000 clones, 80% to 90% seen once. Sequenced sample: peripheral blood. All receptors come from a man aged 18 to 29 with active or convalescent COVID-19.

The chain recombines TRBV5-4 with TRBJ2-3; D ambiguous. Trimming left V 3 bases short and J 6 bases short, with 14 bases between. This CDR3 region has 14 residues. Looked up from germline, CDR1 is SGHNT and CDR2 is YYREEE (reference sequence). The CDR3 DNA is TGTGCCAGCAGCTCTCTCAACGCGGAGGATACGCAGTATTTT. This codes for CASSSLNAEDTQYF.

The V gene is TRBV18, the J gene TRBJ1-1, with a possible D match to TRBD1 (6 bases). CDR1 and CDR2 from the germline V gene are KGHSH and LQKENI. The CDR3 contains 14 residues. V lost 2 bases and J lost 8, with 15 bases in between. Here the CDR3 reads CASSPSWTDSEAFF. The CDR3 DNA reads TGTGCCAGCTCACCATCCTGGACAGATTCAGAAGCTTTCTTT.

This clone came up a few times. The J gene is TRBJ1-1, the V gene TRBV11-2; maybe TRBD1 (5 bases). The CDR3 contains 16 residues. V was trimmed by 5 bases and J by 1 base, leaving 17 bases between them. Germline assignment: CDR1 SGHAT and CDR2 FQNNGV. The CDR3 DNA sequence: TGTGCCAGCAGCCCAGACCATCGGGGGAGGAACACTGAAGCTTTCTTT. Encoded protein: CASSPDHRGRNTEAFF.

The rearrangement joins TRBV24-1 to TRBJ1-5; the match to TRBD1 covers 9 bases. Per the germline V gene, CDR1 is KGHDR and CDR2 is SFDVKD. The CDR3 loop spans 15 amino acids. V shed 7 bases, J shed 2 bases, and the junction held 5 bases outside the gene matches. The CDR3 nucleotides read TGTGCCACCAGATCGGGACAGGGAGGCAATCAGCCCCAGCATTTT. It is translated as CATRSGQGGNQPQHF.

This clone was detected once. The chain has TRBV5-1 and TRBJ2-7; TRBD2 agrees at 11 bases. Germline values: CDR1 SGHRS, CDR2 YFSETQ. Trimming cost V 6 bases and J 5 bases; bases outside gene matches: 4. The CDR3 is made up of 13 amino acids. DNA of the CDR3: TGCGCCAGCAAAGGACTAGCGGGCGACGAGCAGTACTTC. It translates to CASKGLAGDEQYF.

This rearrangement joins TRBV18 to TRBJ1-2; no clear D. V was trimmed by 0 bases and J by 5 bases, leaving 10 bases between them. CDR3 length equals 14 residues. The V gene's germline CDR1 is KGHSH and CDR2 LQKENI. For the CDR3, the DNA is TGTGCCAGCTCACCACCGGAAAGGGAGTATGGCTACACCTTC. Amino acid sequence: CASSPPEREYGYTF.

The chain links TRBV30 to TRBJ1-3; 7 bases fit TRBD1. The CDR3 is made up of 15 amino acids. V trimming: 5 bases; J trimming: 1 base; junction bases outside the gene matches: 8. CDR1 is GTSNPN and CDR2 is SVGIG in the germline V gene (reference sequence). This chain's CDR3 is CAWLDGTASGNTIYF. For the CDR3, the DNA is TGTGCCTGGCTAGACGGGACAGCATCTGGAAACACCATATATTTT.

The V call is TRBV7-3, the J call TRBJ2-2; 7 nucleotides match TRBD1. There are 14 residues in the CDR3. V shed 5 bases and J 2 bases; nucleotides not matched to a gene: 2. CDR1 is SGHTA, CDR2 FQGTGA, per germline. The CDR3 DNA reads TGTGCCAGCAGCCAGGGGGTTAACACCGGGGAGCTGTTTTTT. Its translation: CASSQGVNTGELFF. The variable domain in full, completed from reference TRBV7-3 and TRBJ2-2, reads GAGVSQTPSNKVTEKGKYVELRCDPISGHTALYWYRQSLGQGPEFLIYFQGTGAADDSGLPNDRFFAVRPEGSVSTLKIQRTERGDSAVYLCASSQGVNTGELFFGEGSRLTVL.